Sequencing of this TCR beta chain was carried out in a study of T cells in Graves' hyperthyroidism and ophthalmopathy. Study-wide results and caveats: The model foresaw ophthalmopathy a median around 6 months prior to onset. Ophthalmopathy and stable hyperthyroidism were separated by a 13 V-J model.

In the case of this clonotype: Its antigen is unknown.

Unmatched junction bases numbered 6, after V lost 5 bases and J lost 4 bases. The CDR3 is 15 amino acids. Germline-derived CDR1 and CDR2 are SGHTA and FQGNSA. RNA transcripts were the template for amplifying TCR beta CDR3 regions. RT-PCR in the first round (using the HTBI primer set) targeted the TCR CDR3. TCRdb re-analysed the multiplex PCR reads in MiXCR, keeping a single row per CDR3 protein. The repertoire includes approximately 98,000 distinct CDR3 sequences, 35% to 50% of them detected once, and about 9.4% sits in the top ten. Researchers defined stable Graves' hyperthyroidism as no ophthalmopathy progression within 18 months. Hyperthyroidism, newly diagnosed and lasting under 2 months, affected patients aged 18 to 65.

This sequence joins TRBV7-2 and TRBJ2-5, with TRBD2 identical over 11 bases. The sample comprised peripheral blood or thyroid tissue (not recorded which). This clonotype originated in a woman in her twenties or thirties with Graves' hyperthyroidism. CDR3 nucleotide sequence: TGTGCCAGCAGCGTAACTAGCGGGAGCAGAGAGACCCAGTACTTC. Translating gives CASSVTSGSRETQYF.